These T cell receptor beta chains were read from a single sample in a study of T cell responses to AZD1222 COVID-19 vaccine. Sequencing was performed with immunoSEQ multiplex PCR; in TCRdb, only in-frame clones are kept and a portion is missing. The table records tens of thousands of clones, around 81% of them present only once. The sequenced sample was peripheral blood, obtained 28 days after the second AZD1222 dose. The receptors come from an adult who received the AZD1222 COVID-19 vaccine. Each CDR3 is given with its conserved first and last residue. A D gene is named only where the DNA matches it firmly. Clone size is stated in some rows and not others, as once, few, many or a class when expanded.

size	J	D	V	CDR3	DNA
NA	TRBJ2-1	TRBD2	TRBV6-2/TRBV6-3	CASSISSGRKGNEQFF	TGTGCCAGCAGTATTTCTAGCGGGAGGAAGGGTAATGAGCAGTTCTTC
NA	TRBJ2-3	TRBD2	TRBV18	CASSRNQLAGGPTDTQYF	TGTGCCAGCTCACGAAACCAACTAGCGGGAGGGCCCACAGATACGCAGTATTTT
NA	TRBJ2-7	TRBD2	TRBV7-2	CASSSQPGLAAEQYF	TGTGCCAGCAGCTCGCAACCGGGACTAGCGGCCGAGCAGTACTTC
NA	TRBJ2-2	NA	TRBV7-9	CASSLAAGELFF	TGTGCCAGCAGCCTGGCGGCCGGGGAGCTGTTTTTT
few	TRBJ1-2	NA	TRBV10-3	CAISDGVYGYTF	TGTGCCATCAGTGATGGAGTATATGGCTACACCTTC
NA	TRBJ2-2	NA	TRBV4-1	CASSQDVVASVGELFF	TGCGCCAGCAGCCAAGACGTTGTGGCCTCAGTCGGGGAGCTGTTTTTT
few	TRBJ2-1	NA	TRBV6-2/TRBV6-3	CASSLAEREQFF	TGTGCCAGCAGCCTCGCAGAGCGGGAGCAGTTCTTC
few	TRBJ2-7	NA	TRBV7-2	CASSLVGGDGTYEQYF	TGTGCCAGCAGCTTAGTTGGCGGGGACGGAACCTACGAGCAGTACTTC
few	TRBJ1-1	NA	TRBV18	CASSSAMNTEAFF	TGTGCCAGCTCATCCGCCATGAACACTGAAGCTTTCTTT
NA	TRBJ2-1	TRBD2	TRBV13	CASSLTGLAYEQFF	TGTGCCAGCAGCTTAACCGGACTAGCCTACGAGCAGTTCTTC
NA	TRBJ2-4	TRBD1	TRBV28	CASSPGQHKNIQYF	TGTGCCAGCAGCCCGGGACAGCACAAAAACATTCAGTACTTC
once	TRBJ1-1	NA	TRBV30	CAWSRLYTEAFF	TGTGCCTGGAGTAGATTGTACACTGAAGCTTTCTTT
NA	TRBJ1-5	TRBD1	TRBV5-4	CASSLDATGPQPQHF	TGTGCCAGCAGCCTCGACGCGACAGGGCCACAGCCCCAGCATTTT
few	TRBJ2-1	NA	TRBV15	CATSNGGTTYNEQFF	TGTGCCACCAGCAACGGCGGGACGACCTACAATGAGCAGTTCTTC
NA	TRBJ2-1	NA	TRBV2	CASTTERANEQFF	TGTGCCAGCACAACGGAGAGGGCCAATGAGCAGTTCTTC
NA	TRBJ2-1	NA	TRBV7-9	CASSLVGKGQGNNEQFF	TGTGCCAGCAGCTTAGTGGGTAAGGGACAAGGAAACAATGAGCAGTTCTTC
NA	TRBJ2-3	TRBD2	TRBV2	CASSVWTSGREDTQYF	TGTGCCAGCAGTGTCTGGACTAGCGGGAGGGAGGATACGCAGTATTTT
NA	TRBJ2-1	TRBD2	TRBV2	CASSVGSSGDGSNEQFF	TGTGCCAGCAGTGTTGGGTCCAGCGGGGATGGATCCAATGAGCAGTTCTTC
NA	TRBJ2-1	TRBD2	TRBV9	CASSVSGSRLYSYNEQFF	TGTGCCAGCAGCGTTAGCGGGAGTCGTTTATACTCCTACAATGAGCAGTTCTTC
NA	TRBJ2-7	TRBD2	TRBV5-4	CASSSRTSGTTYEQYF	TGTGCCAGCAGCTCGAGGACTAGCGGGACTACCTACGAGCAGTACTTC
NA	TRBJ1-3	NA	TRBV7-8	CASSQIRATASGNTIYF	TGTGCCAGCAGCCAAATTCGGGCGACAGCCTCTGGAAACACCATATATTTT
NA	TRBJ1-2	NA	TRBV5-4	CASSLGQEYGYTF	TGTGCCAGCAGCTTGGGACAGGAGTATGGCTACACCTTC